The 23 T cell receptor beta chains listed next were all sequenced from one sample in a study of cytomegalovirus exposure and HLA in healthy donors. Repertoires were generated with immunoSEQ multiplex PCR, while TCRdb's copy carries only in-frame clones and drops some. The repertoire holds a few hundred thousand clones, with around 86% as singletons. What was sequenced was PBMCs. These receptors came from a woman younger than 35 in good health and CMV-seronegative.

In nucleotides, the CDR3 is TGTGCCAGCAGTGAACTTCTGGGACAGGGGATAAGCTATGGCTACACCTTC. Translating gives CASSELLGQGISYGYTF. The chain couples TRBV25-1 to TRBJ1-2; 10 bases line up with TRBD1. Germline loops: CDR1 MGHDK, CDR2 SYGVNS. The J segment lost 4 bases and the V segment lost 2 bases, leaving 10 bases of the junction unmatched. The CDR3 has 17 amino acids.

This clone was detected only once. The chain carries TRBV5-6 and TRBJ1-5; possible D gene TRBD1, 5 bases. This CDR3 is built from 14 residues. V lost 1 base and J 4 bases, leaving 9 bases between the germline ends. Germline lookup yields CDR1 SGHDT and CDR2 YYEEEE. The DNA of the CDR3 is TGTGCCAGCAGCTTGAAGGGGACTAATCAGCCCCAGCATTTT. It is translated as CASSLKGTNQPQHF.

The V and J genes are TRBV4-3 and TRBJ2-7; 12 nucleotides agree with TRBD2. V lost 0 bases, J lost 3 bases, and 6 bases stayed unmatched. The germline V gene encodes CDR1 LGHNA and CDR2 YSLEER. The CDR3 has 17 residues. The CDR3, as DNA: TGCGCCAGCAGCCAAGATTCGGGACTAGCGGGTTACTACGAGCAGTACTTC. Protein product: CASSQDSGLAGYYEQYF.

This chain joins TRBV30 and TRBJ2-6, with TRBD1 as a possible D gene (6 bases). This CDR3 is 18 amino acids long. Germline lookup yields CDR1 GTSNPN and CDR2 SVGIG (reference sequence). Trimming removed 0 bases from V and 0 bases from J, with 15 bases in between. CDR3 protein: CAWSVAGAAPSGANVLTF. The CDR3 bases are TGTGCCTGGAGTGTGGCAGGGGCGGCTCCCTCTGGGGCCAACGTCCTGACTTTC.

The rearrangement uses TRBV19 and TRBJ1-5, with 9 nucleotides matching TRBD1. The germline V gene encodes CDR1 LNHDA and CDR2 SQIVND (reference sequence). J was trimmed by 4 bases and V by 2 bases; bases with no gene match: 6. The length of the CDR3 is 16 residues. Here the CDR3 DNA reads TGTGCCAGTAGTATAATTTGGGACAGGGTAAATCAGCCCCAGCATTTT. Encoded protein: CASSIIWDRVNQPQHF.

J is TRBJ2-2 and V is TRBV11-2, with TRBD1 identical over 8 bases. The CDR3 totals 16 residues. V dropped 4 bases and J dropped 1; count of bases not matched to a gene: 5. CDR1 is SGHAT and CDR2 is FQNNGV in the germline V gene. Written as DNA, the CDR3 is TGTGCCAGCAGCTCGGCCGGGACAGGGAACACCGGGGAGCTGTTTTTT. The encoded protein is CASSSAGTGNTGELFF.

This chain uses TRBV27 with TRBJ2-2, with 12 bases lining up with TRBD2. Germline CDR1 is MNHEY and CDR2 is SMNVEV (reference sequence). V shed 6 bases, J shed 0 bases, and the junction held 8 bases outside the gene matches. This CDR3 comprises 18 residues. This CDR3 is CASRRGLAGLANTGELFF. The CDR3 coding sequence is TGTGCCAGCAGACGGGGACTAGCGGGCCTCGCGAACACCGGGGAGCTGTTTTTT.

The genes are TRBV2 and TRBJ2-7, with a tentative D call TRBD1 (6 bases). Germline values: CDR1 SNHLY, CDR2 FYNNEI. V was trimmed by 6 bases and J by 0 bases, leaving 6 bases between them. CDR3 length: 12 residues. DNA for the CDR3: TGTGCCAGCAGGACAGGCTCCTACGAGCAGTACTTC. The encoded protein is CASRTGSYEQYF.

V is TRBV2 and J is TRBJ1-3; 10 bases are a match to TRBD1. Per the germline V gene, CDR1 is SNHLY and CDR2 is FYNNEI. The V segment lost 8 bases and the J segment 1 base; nucleotides outside the gene matches: 2. The CDR3 extends over 14 amino acids. The CDR3: CASGTGVSGNTIYF. The DNA for the CDR3 is TGTGCCAGCGGGACAGGGGTTTCTGGAAACACCATATATTTT.

This chain links TRBV7-6 with TRBJ1-5, with a possible D match to TRBD1 (6 bases). The CDR3 sequence is 14 residues long. With 5 bases removed from V and 4 bases from J, the gap between germline ends came to 12 bases. CDR1 and CDR2 (germline): SGHVS, FNYEAQ. CDR3 DNA sequence: TGTGCCAGCAGCCTTGGACAGCCTAATCAGCCCCAGCATTTT. Translating gives CASSLGQPNQPQHF.

The genes are TRBV6-4 and TRBJ1-5; 8 positions match TRBD1. Trimming at V came to 6 bases and at J to 0 bases, leaving 10 bases not matched to a gene. The germline V gene has CDR1 MRHNA and CDR2 SNTAGT. The CDR3 totals 17 residues. The CDR3 sequence: CASSAGTGLYSNQPQHF. The CDR3, as DNA: TGTGCCAGCAGCGCGGGGACAGGATTATATAGCAATCAGCCCCAGCATTTT.

The sample holds one count of this clone. The V call is TRBV5-1, the J call TRBJ2-7; TRBD2 agrees at 9 bases. Unmatched junction bases numbered 5, after V lost 1 base and J lost 3 bases. The CDR3 is made up of 15 amino acids. In germline, CDR1 is SGHRS, CDR2 YFSETQ. CDR3: CASSLSGTSSYEQYF. CDR3 DNA: TGCGCCAGCAGCTTGAGTGGGACTAGCAGCTACGAGCAGTACTTC. The whole variable domain, filled in from reference TRBV5-1 and TRBJ2-7, reads KAGVTQTPRYLIKTRGQQVTLSCSPISGHRSVSWYQQTPGQGLQFLFEYFSETQRNKGNFPGRFSGRQFSNSRSEMNVSTLELGDSALYLCASSLSGTSSYEQYFGPGTRLTVT.

V and J are TRBV28 and TRBJ2-2, with 7 bases aligning to TRBD1. CDR3 length: 14 amino acids. J gave up 3 bases and V 8 bases, and 6 bases lay outside the gene matches. Germline loops: CDR1 MDHEN, CDR2 SYDVKM. The CDR3 is CASVFGTDTGELFF. In DNA form, the CDR3 reads TGTGCCAGCGTCTTCGGGACAGACACCGGGGAGCTGTTTTTT.

The J gene is TRBJ2-1, the V gene TRBV5-1; the match to TRBD2 covers 9 bases. J gave up 6 bases and V 1 base, and 5 bases lay outside the gene matches. Germline assignment: CDR1 SGHRS and CDR2 YFSETQ. The CDR3 runs 15 residues. The CDR3, as DNA: TGCGCCAGCAGCTTGTCCGTAGCGGGGGCCAATGAGCAGTTCTTC. Translated, it gives CASSLSVAGANEQFF.

The rearrangement links TRBV18 to TRBJ2-4; possibly TRBD2 for D (6 bases). The CDR3 is 15 amino acids. V lost 2 bases and J lost 6, with 14 bases in between. Per germline, CDR1 KGHSH and CDR2 LQKENI. CDR3 DNA sequence: TGTGCCAGCTCACCAGGAGGGCTTGGGAGAAACATTCAGTACTTC. Residues: CASSPGGLGRNIQYF.

The chain links TRBV15 to TRBJ1-2; perhaps TRBD1 as D (5 bases). The V gene lost 0 bases and the J gene lost 5 bases, with 10 bases spanning the gap. The germline gives CDR1 LNHNV, CDR2 YYDKDF (reference sequence). This CDR3 spans 14 amino acids. CDR3 sequence reads: CATSRDPGDYGYTF. In DNA, the CDR3 is TGTGCCACCAGCAGAGACCCGGGGGATTATGGCTACACCTTC.

The gene calls are TRBV29-1 and TRBJ2-3; the match to TRBD1 covers 10 bases. The CDR3 runs to 14 residues. Germline trimming cut 3 bases from V and 1 base from J; bases unmatched to any gene: 1. From germline, CDR1 is SQVTM and CDR2 ANQGSEA. CDR3 sequence: CSVDGTGGTDTQYF. The CDR3 DNA sequence: TGCAGCGTTGATGGGACAGGGGGCACAGATACGCAGTATTTT.

V usage is TRBV19 and J usage is TRBJ1-1, with D perhaps TRBD1 (5 bases). The CDR3 totals 15 residues. Trimming pared 1 base from V and 2 bases from J, leaving 11 bases between. Germline V gene sequence: CDR1 LNHDA, CDR2 SQIVND (reference sequence). The CDR3 DNA is TGTGCCAGTAGTATAGGGCAGGGCATAAACACTGAAGCTTTCTTT. Its protein product is CASSIGQGINTEAFF. The full variable domain, with the rest looked up from reference TRBV19 and TRBJ1-1, is DGGITQSPKYLFRKEGQNVTLSCEQNLNHDAMYWYRQDPGQGLRLIYYSQIVNDFQKGDIAEGYSVSREKKESFPLTVTSAQKNPTAFYLCASSIGQGINTEAFFGQGTRLTVV.

This clone turned up a few times. The chain is built from TRBV4-1 and TRBJ2-5, with D unresolved. This CDR3 has 12 residues. Germline lookup yields CDR1 MGHRA and CDR2 YSYEKL. V was clipped by 2 bases and J by 5 bases, with 6 bases between them. In DNA, the CDR3 is TGCGCCAGCAGCCAACCGTTGGAGACCCAGTACTTC. Protein: CASSQPLETQYF.

J is TRBJ2-1 and V is TRBV5-1; 9 bases line up with TRBD2. CDR1 is SGHRS, CDR2 YFSETQ, per germline. The CDR3 is made up of 16 amino acids. V lost 1 base and J lost 8; bases outside the gene matches: 10. Here the CDR3 DNA reads TGCGCCAGCAGCTTGTTAGCGGGAGATATTGGCGATGAGCAGTTCTTC. It encodes CASSLLAGDIGDEQFF. Drawing the rest from reference TRBV5-1 and TRBJ2-1, the complete variable domain is KAGVTQTPRYLIKTRGQQVTLSCSPISGHRSVSWYQQTPGQGLQFLFEYFSETQRNKGNFPGRFSGRQFSNSRSEMNVSTLELGDSALYLCASSLLAGDIGDEQFFGPGTRLTVL.

The chain joins TRBV7-2 to TRBJ2-7; 14 positions match TRBD2. This CDR3 comprises 17 residues. Germline loops: CDR1 SGHTA, CDR2 FQGNSA. The V segment lost 1 base and the J segment 6 bases; nucleotides outside the gene matches: 8. The CDR3 is CASSLDWGTSGSSEQYF. The CDR3, as DNA: TGTGCCAGCAGCTTAGATTGGGGGACTAGCGGGAGTAGCGAGCAGTACTTC.

The rearrangement joins TRBV29-1 to TRBJ2-7, with TRBD2 matching 7 bases. V trimming: 6 bases; J trimming: 1 base; junction bases outside the gene matches: 12. This CDR3 spans 15 amino acids. Per germline, CDR1 SQVTM and CDR2 ANQGSEA. CDR3 residues: CSVAGTTHKSYEQYF. In DNA form, the CDR3 reads TGCAGCGTGGCCGGGACTACCCACAAATCCTACGAGCAGTACTTC.

The chain joins TRBV9 to TRBJ2-2; 8 bases fit TRBD2. CDR1 is SGDLS, CDR2 YYNGEE, per germline. V was clipped by 5 bases and J by 3 bases; unmatched bases: 9. This CDR3 spans 16 amino acids. The CDR3 DNA follows: TGTGCCAGCAGTGGTAACCCGGGACTAGACACCGGGGAGCTGTTTTTT. This gives the protein CASSGNPGLDTGELFF.